This T cell receptor beta chain appears in the sequencing data of a study of cytomegalovirus exposure and HLA in healthy donors. The CDR3 spans 16 residues. Germline V gene data show CDR1 as MNHEY and CDR2 as SMNVEV (reference sequence). The V and J ends lost 0 bases and 0 bases, in that order; junction bases with no gene match: 5. PCR used 60 Vbeta primers and 13 Jbeta primers. The data were produced by immunoSEQ multiplex PCR, yet TCRdb's version contains in-frame clones alone and is incomplete. The sample consists of some 130,000 clones, approximately 80% of them appearing once. Comment on this clone: Its target is unknown.

Study-level findings and limits: An observed cluster of highly shared sequence variants was recorded as a likely sequencing artifact.

The receptor was derived from a male donor in good health and CMV-seropositive. Sequencing was carried out using PBMCs. The chain combines TRBV27 with TRBJ2-7; 7 positions agree with TRBD1. CDR3 sequence reads: CASSLSQGVVSYEQYF. In DNA form, the CDR3 reads TGTGCCAGCAGTTTATCCCAGGGGGTGGTCTCCTACGAGCAGTACTTC.